These 7 T cell receptor beta chains share one sample of origin, sequenced in a study of T cell repertoires in cytomegalovirus infection. TCRdb re-called the reads through MiXCR, storing one row per CDR3 protein. The repertoire has fewer than 650,000 distinct CDR3 sequences, over 35% of them found once; the top ten carry about 48%. No antigens are known for them. The sample in question was cultured PBMCs, obtained from culture after CMV antigen stimulation. These receptors all come from a human donor in good health (CMV status not recorded). Some clones in this sample may be carry-over from other donors' samples.

In this sample, this clonotype turned up many times. The V call is TRBV7-2, the J call TRBJ1-5; 8 bases line up with TRBD1. V gave up 5 bases and J gave up 2 bases; unmatched junction bases: 2. Germline loops: CDR1 SGHTA, CDR2 FQGNSA. This CDR3 region has 14 residues. In DNA, the CDR3 is TGTGCCAGCAGCAAGACAGGGGGCAATCAGCCCCAGCATTTT. It encodes CASSKTGGNQPQHF.

The chain carries TRBV2 and TRBJ2-7; D is ambiguous. Germline V CDR1 and CDR2: SNHLY, FYNNEI. V was clipped by 8 bases and J by 3 bases, with 11 bases between them. The CDR3 totals 12 residues. CDR3 nucleotide sequence: TGTGCCAGCGACCGCTTTCTCTACGAGCAGTACTTC. It yields the protein CASDRFLYEQYF. Combining the CDR3 with reference TRBV2 and TRBJ2-7 gives the whole variable domain EPEVTQTPSHQVTQMGQEVILRCVPISNHLYFYWYRQILGQKVEFLVSFYNNEISEKSEIFDDQFSVERPDGSNFTLKIRSTKLEDSAMYFCASDRFLYEQYFGPGTRLTVT.

The chain is built from TRBV12-3 or TRBV12-4 and TRBJ1-5; a possible D gene is TRBD1 (6 bases). V lost 2 bases and J 3 bases, leaving 8 bases between the germline ends. CDR3 length: 14 residues. For the CDR3, the DNA is TGTGCCAGCAGTTTACGGACAGACAATCAGCCCCAGCATTTT. It translates to CASSLRTDNQPQHF.

V is TRBV12-3 or TRBV12-4 and J is TRBJ2-1; 8 bases are a match to TRBD2. V was clipped by 6 bases and J by 6 bases; unmatched bases: 10. This CDR3 comprises 15 residues. The CDR3 nucleotides read TGTGCCAGCAGGCTACCGGGAGGGCTCTCCAATGAGCAGTTCTTC. It translates to CASRLPGGLSNEQFF.

There are a few counts of this clonotype. The chain employs TRBV6-1 and TRBJ2-3, with 7 bases matching TRBD1. The V gene end was trimmed by 6 bases and the J gene end by 6 bases; junction bases not matched to a gene: 12. The CDR3 is made up of 15 amino acids. CDR1 is MNHNS and CDR2 is SASEGT in the germline V gene. The CDR3 here is CASREQGSAMDTQYF. CDR3 coding DNA: TGTGCCAGCAGAGAACAGGGGTCGGCTATGGATACGCAGTATTTT.

This CDR3 reads CATSDTGFTGELFF. The CDR3 DNA reads as TGTGCCACCAGCGATACGGGGTTCACCGGGGAGCTGTTTTTT. The chain uses TRBV24-1 and TRBJ2-2; D possibly corresponds to TRBD2 (5 bases). CDR3 length equals 14 residues. Germline CDR1 is KGHDR and CDR2 is SFDVKD. Trimming took 7 bases from V and 4 from J, leaving 12 bases between them.

This clonotype has ten or more counts. V gene TRBV7-2 combines with J gene TRBJ1-3; 7 bases map to TRBD1. Germline V gene lookup returns CDR1 SGHTA and CDR2 FQGNSA. The CDR3 is made up of 16 amino acids. The J segment lost 3 bases and the V segment lost 1 base, leaving 6 bases of the junction unmatched. The CDR3 reads CASSLDPRGSGNTIYF. CDR3 bases: TGTGCCAGCAGCTTAGATCCCAGGGGGAGTGGAAACACCATATATTTT.